The rows below give T cell receptor beta chains drawn from one sample of a study of T cell clonotyping in hematopoietic cell transplantation. The protocol was immunoSEQ multiplex PCR, while the TCRdb copy is restricted to in-frame clones and leaves out a portion. The table lists 10,000 to 15,000 clones, around 90% of them singletons, with almost 0.8% in the top ten. The specimen sequenced was peripheral blood mononuclear cells. These receptor sequences come from a woman between 45 and 65 years old in good health. Some clones in this sample may be carry-over from other donors' samples. CDR3s include the opening cysteine and the closing phenylalanine or tryptophan. D genes are given only for firm matches. Clone size is stated in some rows and not others, as once, few, many or a class when expanded.

>.|TRBV7-9|.|TRBJ1-1
TGTGCCAGTTCACTAGGGGGGCGGAGCCGAGAAGCTTTCTTT
CASSLGGRSREAFF
>.|TRBV5-1|.|TRBJ2-3
TGCGCCAGCAGCTTGGCAGGGAAATCCACAGATACGCAGTATTTT
CASSLAGKSTDTQYF
>.|TRBV11-2|TRBD1|TRBJ1-4
TGTGCCAGCAGCTTGACCCTACAGGGGGCAAATGAAAAACTGTTTTTT
CASSLTLQGANEKLFF
>.|TRBV7-2|TRBD1|TRBJ1-2
TGTGCCAGCAGCTCCAGAGGGGGCAACGGCTACACCTTC
CASSSRGGNGYTF
>.|TRBV30|.|TRBJ1-1
TGTGCCTGGAGTGGGCACTTTAACACTGAAGCTTTCTTT
CAWSGHFNTEAFF
>.|TRBV7-3|TRBD1|TRBJ2-5
TGTGCCAGCAGCTTAACCGGACAGGTCAGCCAAGAGACCCAGTACTTC
CASSLTGQVSQETQYF
>.|TRBV5-8|.|TRBJ1-6
TGTGCCAGCAAATCGCCCGGGACAAATTCACCCCTCCACTTT
CASKSPGTNSPLHF
>once|TRBV9|.|TRBJ1-3
TGTGCCAGCAGTGGAGGGACGGGTAGCTCTGGAAACACCATATATTTT
CASSGGTGSSGNTIYF
>.|TRBV5-1|TRBD2|TRBJ2-1
TGCGCCAGCAGTAGCCGCGGGGGAGCTATCTATGAGCAGTTCTTC
CASSSRGGAIYEQFF
>.|TRBV6-5|.|TRBJ1-2
TGTGCCAGCAGTTATCTGGCAGGGCAAGGAGGTGGCTACACCTTC
CASSYLAGQGGGYTF
>.|TRBV4-3|.|TRBJ1-4
TGCGCCAGCAGCCAAGGCCAGGGGTGGAATGAAAAACTGTTTTTT
CASSQGQGWNEKLFF
>.|TRBV30|.|TRBJ1-1
TGTGCCTGGCGGTACACGCAGAACACTGAAGCTTTCTTT
CAWRYTQNTEAFF
>.|TRBV5-1|.|TRBJ1-1
TGCGCCAGCAGCCCGATTGATGGGACCTATGCCCAAAACACTGAAGCTTTCTTT
CASSPIDGTYAQNTEAFF
>once|TRBV7-8|.|TRBJ1-1
TGTGCCAGCAGCTTAGTCGAGGGGGACACTGAAGCTTTCTTT
CASSLVEGDTEAFF
>.|TRBV14|.|TRBJ2-1
TGTGCCAGCAACAAGGCCCGATACAATGAGCAGTTCTTC
CASNKARYNEQFF
>.|TRBV2|.|TRBJ2-5
TGTGCCAGCAGTGGACCACAGGGCTTTCAAGAGACCCAGTACTTC
CASSGPQGFQETQYF
>few|TRBV6-6|.|TRBJ1-1
TGTGCCAGCAGTCAGGTTAGGAACACTGAAGCTTTCTTT
CASSQVRNTEAFF
>.|TRBV7-2|.|TRBJ2-2
TGTGCCAGCAGCTCAGGCGGGAAGAGCGGGGAGCTGTTTTTT
CASSSGGKSGELFF
>.|TRBV6-5|TRBD2|TRBJ2-5
TGTGCCAGCAGTCTAGCGGGGAAGCAAGAGACCCAGTACTTC
CASSLAGKQETQYF
>.|TRBV29-1|TRBD1|TRBJ1-2
TGCAGCGTTCGGAACAGGGGATACCAAGGCTACACCTTC
CSVRNRGYQGYTF
>.|TRBV6-4|TRBD2|TRBJ2-1
TGTGCCAGCAGTGAACTAGCGGGGTCCTACAATGAGCAGTTCTTC
CASSELAGSYNEQFF
>.|TRBV7-3|.|TRBJ1-1
TGTGCCAGCAGCTCGGTCCCCGGGAGTGAAGCTTTCTTT
CASSSVPGSEAFF
>.|TRBV29-1|.|TRBJ1-3
TGCAGCGTTGAAGATCCAAGGGGACGAAACACCATATATTTT
CSVEDPRGRNTIYF
>.|TRBV4-2|TRBD1|TRBJ1-6
TGTGCCAGCAGCCAAGATTCAGGGGGCGGTTCACCCCTCCACTTT
CASSQDSGGGSPLHF
>once|TRBV6-6|TRBD1|TRBJ2-7
TGTGCCAGCAGCCTCTACCAGACAGGGGTGCTGGACGAGCAGTACTTC
CASSLYQTGVLDEQYF
>few|TRBV19|.|TRBJ1-3
TGTGCCAGTAGCACACAGGGAATCGCTGGAAACACCATATATTTT
CASSTQGIAGNTIYF
>.|TRBV30|TRBD1|TRBJ1-5
TGTGCCTGGAGTGGCAACAGGGGGCGAGGGCAGCCCCAGCATTTT
CAWSGNRGRGQPQHF
>.|TRBV2|.|TRBJ1-2
TGTGCCAGCAGTGGGGACGTAACTGGCTACACCTTC
CASSGDVTGYTF
>.|TRBV2|.|TRBJ1-6
TGTGCCAGCAGAGACAGTCGTCTCCACTTT
CASRDSRLHF
>.|TRBV4-3|.|TRBJ1-1
TGCGCCAGCAGCCCAGGGGATGGGCTGAACACTGAAGCTTTCTTT
CASSPGDGLNTEAFF
>.|TRBV2|TRBD1|TRBJ2-7
TGTGCCAGCAGAGCCGGACAGGGAAGCTACGAGCAGTACTTC
CASRAGQGSYEQYF
>.|TRBV6-6|.|TRBJ1-1
TGTGCCAGCAGTACCACAGAAGCTTTCTTT
CASSTTEAFF
>.|TRBV19|.|TRBJ2-7
TGTGCCAGTAGTCCAGGACATGATTCCTACGAGCAGTACTTC
CASSPGHDSYEQYF
>.|TRBV30|TRBD1|TRBJ1-1
TGTGCCTGGAGAGGGGGGACAGGGGCATTCGTGGGGACTGAAGCTTTCTTT
CAWRGGTGAFVGTEAFF
>.|TRBV6-6|TRBD1|TRBJ2-7
TGTGCCAGCAGTTACTCGGAGACAGGGTGGGACGAGCAGTACTTC
CASSYSETGWDEQYF
>.|TRBV4-2|.|TRBJ2-7
TGTGCCAGCAGCCAAGAGGCGGCAGCTACCTACGAGCAGTACTTC
CASSQEAAATYEQYF
>.|TRBV6-6|TRBD1|TRBJ2-7
TGTGCCAGCAGTAAAGGGACAGGGGGCGACGAGCAGTACTTC
CASSKGTGGDEQYF
>.|TRBV7-2|.|TRBJ1-1
TGTGCCAGCAGCTTAGTGATCAACACTGAAGCTTTCTTT
CASSLVINTEAFF
>.|TRBV11-2|.|TRBJ1-3
TGTGCCAGCAGCCCGCAGGGTTCTGGAAACACCATATATTTT
CASSPQGSGNTIYF
>.|TRBV11-3|TRBD1|TRBJ2-7
TGTGCCAGCAGCCCCGGGAGGACAGGGGCGGGCGAGCAGTACTTC
CASSPGRTGAGEQYF
>.|TRBV5-1|.|TRBJ1-2
TGCGCCAGCAGCTTGGACTCCCACCGGGGCTACACCTTC
CASSLDSHRGYTF
>.|TRBV4-3|TRBD1|TRBJ2-4
TGCGCCAGCAGCCAGGGACAGGGGTTGTTAGCCAAAAACATTCAGTACTTC
CASSQGQGLLAKNIQYF
>.|TRBV7-2|.|TRBJ1-5
TGTGCCAGCAGCTTCAAGGGAGGGCAGCCCCAGCATTTT
CASSFKGGQPQHF
>.|TRBV14|.|TRBJ2-5
TGTGCCAGCAGCCAACAAGAGACCCAGTACTTC
CASSQQETQYF
>.|TRBV18|.|TRBJ1-2
TGTGCCAGCTCACGAACCCAAATGAGGCAAACCGGGACCTTCTATGGCTACACCTTC
CASSRTQMRQTGTFYGYTF
>.|TRBV5-6|.|TRBJ2-7
TGTGCCAGCAGGGCAAGCTCCTACGAGCAGTACTTC
CASRASSYEQYF
>.|TRBV5-1|.|TRBJ1-4
TGCGCCAGCAGCTTGGAACCAGCTAATGAAAAACTGTTTTTT
CASSLEPANEKLFF
>.|TRBV9|TRBD2|TRBJ2-5
TGTGCCAGCAGCTATAGCGGGGTACGGCAAGAGACCCAGTACTTC
CASSYSGVRQETQYF
>.|TRBV7-9|TRBD1|TRBJ2-5
TGTGCCAGCAGCTGGACGGACAGGGGGCACGAGACCCAGTACTTC
CASSWTDRGHETQYF
>.|TRBV9|TRBD2|TRBJ2-1
TGTGCCAGCAGCGTAGGAACTAGCGGGGGGGAATACAATGAGCAGTTCTTC
CASSVGTSGGEYNEQFF
>.|TRBV15|.|TRBJ2-7
TGTGCCACCAGCAGAGATCTCGTAACTTACGAGCAGTACTTC
CATSRDLVTYEQYF
>.|TRBV10-3|TRBD2|TRBJ2-2
TGTGCCATCAGACATGCCGGGACTAGCGGGGGAAAAACGAACACCGGGGAGCTGTTTTTT
CAIRHAGTSGGKTNTGELFF
>.|TRBV9|TRBD2|TRBJ2-2
TGTGCCAGCACCCGACGAGCGGGGCTGAACACCGGGGAGCTGTTTTTT
CASTRRAGLNTGELFF
>once|TRBV7-9|.|TRBJ1-4
TGTGCCAGCAGCTTAGAGTTGGCGTCAGGTGAAAAACTGTTTTTT
CASSLELASGEKLFF
>.|TRBV30|.|TRBJ2-2
TGTGCCTGGAGTGTAGTTATCAGCACCGGGGAGCTGTTTTTT
CAWSVVISTGELFF